The clone carrying this TCR beta chain came up a few times. These data are taken from a study of T cells in Graves' hyperthyroidism and ophthalmopathy. Study-level information: Peripheral blood specimens were obtained at initial diagnosis, prior to any treatment.

Authors of the study amplified TCR beta CDR3 regions from RNA transcripts. HTBI primers were employed in a first-round RT-PCR of the TCR CDR3. One entry per CDR3 protein, called by TCRdb with MiXCR from the multiplex PCR reads. The sample includes hundreds of thousands of distinct CDR3 sequences, about 14% seen only once; the top ten take more than 8.5%. Hyperthyroidism had been newly diagnosed in patients aged 18 to 65, and its duration was under 2 months. Isolation of PBMCs was performed on 8.5 to 10 ml fresh peripheral blood. V was pared by 1 base and J by 0 bases, with 5 bases of the junction left unmatched. The CDR3 loop spans 18 amino acids. The germline V gene encodes CDR1 SGHRS and CDR2 YFSETQ.

This rearrangement joins TRBV5-1 to TRBJ2-1; 12 bases agree with TRBD2. The sequence derives from a woman younger than 35 with Graves' hyperthyroidism. The material sequenced was blood. The chain's CDR3 is CASSLLAGGGGSYNEQFF. The DNA of the CDR3 is TGCGCCAGCAGCTTGCTAGCGGGAGGGGGGGGCTCCTACAATGAGCAGTTCTTC.